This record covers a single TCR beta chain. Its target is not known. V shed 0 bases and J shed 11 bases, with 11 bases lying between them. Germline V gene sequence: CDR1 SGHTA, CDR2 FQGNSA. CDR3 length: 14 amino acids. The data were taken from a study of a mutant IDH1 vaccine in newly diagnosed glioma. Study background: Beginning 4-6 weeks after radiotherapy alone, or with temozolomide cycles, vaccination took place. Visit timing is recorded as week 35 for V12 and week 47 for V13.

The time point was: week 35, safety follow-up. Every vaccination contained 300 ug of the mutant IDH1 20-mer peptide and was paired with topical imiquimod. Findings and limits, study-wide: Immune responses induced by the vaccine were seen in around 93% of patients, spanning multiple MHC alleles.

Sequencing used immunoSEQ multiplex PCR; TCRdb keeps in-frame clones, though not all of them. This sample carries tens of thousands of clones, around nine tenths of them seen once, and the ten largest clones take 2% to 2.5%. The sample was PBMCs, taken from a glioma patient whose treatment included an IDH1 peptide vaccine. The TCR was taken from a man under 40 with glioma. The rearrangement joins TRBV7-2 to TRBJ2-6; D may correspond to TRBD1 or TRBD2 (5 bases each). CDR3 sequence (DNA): TGTGCCAGCAGCTTAGCGGGTATGGGGGACGTCCTGACTTTC. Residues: CASSLAGMGDVLTF. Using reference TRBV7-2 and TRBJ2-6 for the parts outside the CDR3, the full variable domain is GAGVSQSPSNKVTEKGKDVELRCDPISGHTALYWYRQSLGQGLEFLIYFQGNSAPDKSGLPSDRFSAERTGGSVSTLTIQRTQQEDSAVYLCASSLAGMGDVLTFGAGSRLTVL.